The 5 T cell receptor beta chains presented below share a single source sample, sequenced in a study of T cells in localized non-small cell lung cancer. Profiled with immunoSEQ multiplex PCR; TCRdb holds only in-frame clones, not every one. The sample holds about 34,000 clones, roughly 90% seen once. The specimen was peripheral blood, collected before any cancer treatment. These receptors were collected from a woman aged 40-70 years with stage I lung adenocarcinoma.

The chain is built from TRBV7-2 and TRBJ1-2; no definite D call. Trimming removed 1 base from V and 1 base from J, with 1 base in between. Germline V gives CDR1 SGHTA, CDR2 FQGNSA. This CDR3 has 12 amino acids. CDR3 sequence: CASSLDNYGYTF. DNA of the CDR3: TGTGCCAGCAGCTTAGATAACTATGGCTACACCTTC.

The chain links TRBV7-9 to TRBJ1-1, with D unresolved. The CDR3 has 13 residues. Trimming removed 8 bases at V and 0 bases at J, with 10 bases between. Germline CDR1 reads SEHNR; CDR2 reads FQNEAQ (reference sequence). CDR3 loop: CASGGGLNTEAFF. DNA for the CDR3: TGTGCCAGCGGAGGAGGGCTGAACACTGAAGCTTTCTTT.

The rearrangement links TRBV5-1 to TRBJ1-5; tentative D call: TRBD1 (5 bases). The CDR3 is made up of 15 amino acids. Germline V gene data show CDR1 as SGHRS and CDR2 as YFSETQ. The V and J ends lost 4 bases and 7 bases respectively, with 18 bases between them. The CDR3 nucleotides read TGCGCCAGCAGCCCGGGTATTGGGGGTGACCAGCCCCAGCATTTT. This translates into CASSPGIGGDQPQHF.

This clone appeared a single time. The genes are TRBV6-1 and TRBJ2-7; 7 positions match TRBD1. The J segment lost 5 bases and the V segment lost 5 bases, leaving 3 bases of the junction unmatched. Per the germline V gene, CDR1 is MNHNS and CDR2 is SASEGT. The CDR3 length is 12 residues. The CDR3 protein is CASSSTGHEQYF. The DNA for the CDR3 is TGTGCCAGCAGTTCGACAGGGCACGAGCAGTACTTC.

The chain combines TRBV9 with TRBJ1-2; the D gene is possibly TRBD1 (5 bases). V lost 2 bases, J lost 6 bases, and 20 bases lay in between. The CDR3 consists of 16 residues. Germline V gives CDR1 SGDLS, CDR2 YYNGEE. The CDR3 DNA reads TGTGCCAGCAGCGTGGCTGGGCGGCGGGGGACTCATGGCTACACCTTC. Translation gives CASSVAGRRGTHGYTF.